A single sample is the source of the 26 T cell receptor beta chains below, sequenced in a study of blood T cell repertoires in COVID-19. The method was immunoSEQ multiplex PCR; TCRdb's version includes in-frame clones alone and lacks a portion of them. The sample comprises some 67,000 clones, 70% to 90% of which are singletons, and about 1.2% rests with the top ten. Sequencing was done on a sample of peripheral blood. Every receptor here comes from a woman aged 60-75 years with acute or convalescent COVID-19.

The chain couples TRBV4-3 to TRBJ1-6, with D perhaps TRBD1 (6 bases). The CDR3 length is 16 residues. The germline CDR1 and CDR2 sequences are LGHNA and YSLEER. Trimming cost V 6 bases and J 6 bases, with 18 bases left between them. The CDR3 DNA reads as TGCGCCAGCAGTCGAGGGGAGGGGGTTGGTAATTCACCCCTCCACTTT. This gives the protein CASSRGEGVGNSPLHF.

This clone appeared a single time. V usage is TRBV24-1 and J usage is TRBJ1-2; TRBD1 agrees at 8 bases. The germline V gene has CDR1 KGHDR and CDR2 SFDVKD. The CDR3 consists of 16 residues. The junction had 8 bases not matched to a gene; V was cut back by 3 bases and J by 3 bases. The CDR3 spells CATSDRRGTGDYGYTF. DNA for the CDR3: TGTGCCACCAGTGATCGAAGAGGGACAGGAGACTATGGCTACACCTTC.

This chain joins TRBV25-1 and TRBJ2-1, with D perhaps TRBD2 (6 bases). Germline V gene lookup returns CDR1 MGHDK and CDR2 SYGVNS. The CDR3 totals 12 residues. Trimming shortened V by 1 base and J by 14 bases, and 12 bases separated the two germline ends. The CDR3 bases are TGTGCCAGCAGTGAATTGGGGACTGAAAAGTTCTTC. Translation gives CASSELGTEKFF.

In this sample, this clone turned up once. This chain joins TRBV5-4 and TRBJ2-5, with a weak D call TRBD1 (6 bases). Trimming removed 1 base from V and 1 base from J, with 14 bases in between. The germline V gene encodes CDR1 SGHNT and CDR2 YYREEE (reference sequence). This CDR3 has 16 residues. The CDR3 spells CASSLRGLRGQETQYF. The CDR3, as DNA: TGTGCCAGCAGCTTGAGGGGTCTCAGGGGCCAAGAGACCCAGTACTTC.

This clone was recorded a few times. The chain recombines TRBV7-8 with TRBJ2-7, with 8 bases fitting TRBD1. This CDR3 has 15 amino acids. CDR1 and CDR2 from the germline V gene are SGHVS and FQNEAQ. V gave up 1 base and J gave up 2 bases; unmatched junction bases: 4. The CDR3 DNA sequence: TGTGCCAGCAGCTTAGAACAGGGGGAGACCTACGAGCAGTACGTC. This translates into CASSLEQGETYEQYV.

The rearrangement uses TRBV15 and TRBJ2-7; maybe TRBD1 (5 bases). The CDR3 length is 13 residues. V was shortened by 1 base and J by 6 bases, with 10 bases between the two germline ends. Germline values: CDR1 LNHNV, CDR2 YYDKDF (reference sequence). This CDR3 is CATSRGGWAEQYV. CDR3 DNA sequence: TGTGCCACCAGCAGAGGGGGCTGGGCCGAGCAGTACGTC.

V gene TRBV5-4 combines with J gene TRBJ1-1, with D tentatively TRBD1 (5 bases). The CDR3 spans 13 residues. Germline V gives CDR1 SGHNT, CDR2 YYREEE (reference sequence). The V and J ends lost 0 bases and 5 bases respectively, with 8 bases between them. CDR3 sequence (DNA): TGTGCCAGCAGCTTGGTCCAGGGTACTGAAGCTTTCTTT. Translating gives CASSLVQGTEAFF.

The rearrangement joins TRBV7-9 to TRBJ1-5, with TRBD1 matching 7 bases. This CDR3 has 16 amino acids. The trim removed 1 base at V and 6 bases at J, leaving 9 bases unmatched. CDR1 and CDR2 from the germline V gene are SEHNR and FQNEAQ (reference sequence). CDR3 sequence: CASSLGAPGQFQPQHF. CDR3 nucleotide sequence: TGTGCCAGCAGCTTAGGGGCCCCGGGACAGTTTCAGCCCCAGCATTTT.

The gene calls are TRBV7-4 and TRBJ2-1; D might be TRBD1 (7 bases). The ends were cut back, 3 bases at V and 7 bases at J, with 28 bases in the middle. The length of the CDR3 is 19 residues. Germline V gene sequence: CDR1 SGHVT, CDR2 SQSDAQ. The CDR3 DNA sequence: TGTGCCAGCAGCTTTAACGGGGGTCAGAGGGGGCAGTTTTTGAATGAGCAGTTCTTC. Residues: CASSFNGGQRGQFLNEQFF.

The chain combines TRBV5-1 with TRBJ1-2; 7 nucleotides agree with TRBD1. CDR1 is SGHRS, CDR2 YFSETQ, per germline. The CDR3 runs 14 residues. J was trimmed by 3 bases and V by 4 bases; bases with no gene match: 6. This CDR3 reads CASSPTGSDYGYTF. In DNA, the CDR3 is TGCGCCAGCAGCCCGACAGGGAGCGACTATGGCTACACCTTC.

This clone was seen only a few times. The chain links TRBV6-1 to TRBJ1-1; unclear D gene. This CDR3 has 14 amino acids. Between the trimmed V and J ends, which lost 3 bases and 6 bases, there was a span of 14 bases. CDR1 is MNHNS, CDR2 SASEGT, per germline. Here the CDR3 reads CASSETRPWAEAFF. The CDR3 DNA sequence: TGTGCCAGCAGTGAGACTCGACCTTGGGCTGAAGCTTTCTTT.

The rearrangement joins TRBV19 to TRBJ2-3; 12 bases align to TRBD2. From germline, CDR1 is LNHDA and CDR2 SQIVND (reference sequence). V gave up 5 bases and J gave up 1 base; unmatched junction bases: 10. CDR3 length equals 18 residues. CDR3 DNA: TGTGCCAGTAGTGGGGCCCGACTAGCGGGGGCTCGCACAGATACGCAGTATTTT. It codes for CASSGARLAGARTDTQYF.

The chain is built from TRBV12-3 or TRBV12-4 and TRBJ1-1; tentative D call: TRBD1 (6 bases). Trimming took off 3 bases at V and 10 bases at J, with 9 bases between the two ends. This CDR3 contains 11 residues. The CDR3 DNA sequence: TGTGCCAGCAGTTTGGGACAAGGAGCTTTCTTT. Translation: CASSLGQGAFF.

The chain links TRBV6-5 to TRBJ2-2; 7 bases align to TRBD1. Germline lookup yields CDR1 MNHEY and CDR2 SVGAGI. After removal of 5 bases from V and 0 bases from J, the junction contained 3 bases not matched to a gene. The CDR3 length is 15 residues. The CDR3 bases are TGTGCCAGCAGTATCCAGGGGGCGAACACCGGGGAGCTGTTTTTT. Translated: CASSIQGANTGELFF.

This chain links TRBV4-2 with TRBJ1-2; 8 nucleotides line up with TRBD1. The V gene end was trimmed by 4 bases and the J gene end by 0 bases; junction bases not matched to a gene: 7. CDR1 is LGHNA and CDR2 is YNFKEQ in the germline V gene. CDR3 size: 16 residues. The chain's CDR3 is CASSRGGQDSNYGYTF. The CDR3 DNA reads TGTGCCAGCAGCCGGGGGGGACAGGATTCTAACTATGGCTACACCTTC.

The sample holds one count of this clone. In nucleotides, the CDR3 is TGTGCCAGCAGTTCGACATCATACAGGGAAGGACGCGAAAAACTGTTTTTT. Translation: CASSSTSYREGREKLFF. The chain recombines TRBV28 with TRBJ1-4; the D gene is possibly TRBD1 (6 bases). V was cut by 4 bases and J by 8 bases, with 23 bases left in between. The germline CDR1 and CDR2 sequences are MDHEN and SYDVKM. The CDR3 totals 17 residues. Full variable domain (rest looked up from reference TRBV28 and TRBJ1-4): DVKVTQSSRYLVKRTGEKVFLECVQDMDHENMFWYRQDPGLGLRLIYFSYDVKMKEKGDIPEGYSVSREKKERFSLILESASTNQTSMYLCASSSTSYREGREKLFFGSGTQLSVL.

This rearrangement joins TRBV30 to TRBJ2-7; 8 bases agree with TRBD1. The V gene's germline CDR1 is GTSNPN and CDR2 SVGIG (reference sequence). The CDR3 is 16 amino acids. V trimming: 2 bases; J trimming: 0 bases; junction bases outside the gene matches: 9. Here the CDR3 reads CAWSPPGQVSSYEQYV. In nucleotides, the CDR3 is TGTGCCTGGAGTCCTCCGGGACAGGTATCCTCCTACGAGCAGTACGTC.

The rearrangement joins TRBV12-5 to TRBJ2-7; 10 bases line up with TRBD2. The CDR3 runs 15 residues. V was clipped by 6 bases and J by 3 bases; unmatched bases: 8. The V gene's germline CDR1 is LGHNT and CDR2 FRNRAP. The DNA of the CDR3 is TGTGCTAGTGGCCCCCTAGCGGGAGCATACTACGAGCAGTACGTC. It encodes CASGPLAGAYYEQYV.

V usage is TRBV19 and J usage is TRBJ1-5, with D maybe TRBD1 (6 bases). CDR3 size: 15 residues. Trimming cost V 9 bases and J 9 bases, with 24 bases left between them. Germline V CDR1 and CDR2: LNHDA, SQIVND (reference sequence). The CDR3 protein is CASERGGSWLRPQHF. In nucleotides, the CDR3 is TGTGCCAGCGAGAGGGGGGGGTCTTGGTTGCGGCCCCAGCATTTT.

This chain links TRBV24-1 with TRBJ1-2; D not resolved. The CDR3 covers 12 residues. The ends were cut back, 2 bases at V and 5 bases at J, with 5 bases in the middle. CDR1 is KGHDR, CDR2 SFDVKD, per germline. The CDR3 loop reads CATSDSVYGYTF. CDR3 nucleotide sequence: TGTGCCACCAGTGATTCGGTATATGGCTACACCTTC.

The chain links TRBV15 to TRBJ2-7; TRBD2 matches at 8 bases. CDR1 and CDR2 (germline): LNHNV, YYDKDF (reference sequence). The CDR3 totals 13 residues. The junction had 3 bases not matched to a gene; V was cut back by 5 bases and J by 3 bases. The CDR3 loop reads CATSRGGVYEQYV. CDR3 DNA: TGTGCCACCAGCCGGGGGGGGGTCTACGAGCAGTACGTC.

This sequence joins TRBV7-8 and TRBJ2-5, with a tentative D call TRBD2 (6 bases). V was cut by 6 bases and J by 1 base, with 18 bases left in between. Germline V gives CDR1 SGHVS, CDR2 FQNEAQ. CDR3 length equals 16 residues. In nucleotides, the CDR3 is TGTGCCAGCAGGCAATTATGGGGGGACTCCCAAGAGACCCAGTACTTC. Translating gives CASRQLWGDSQETQYF.

The chain couples TRBV6-6 to TRBJ1-5; 9 bases map to TRBD1. V dropped 5 bases and J dropped 6; count of bases not matched to a gene: 14. Per germline, CDR1 MNHNY and CDR2 SVGAGI (reference sequence). The CDR3 is 17 amino acids. This CDR3 reads CASSPHVGTGSPQPQHF. Written as DNA, the CDR3 is TGTGCCAGCAGTCCCCATGTCGGGACAGGGAGCCCTCAGCCCCAGCATTTT.

The chain combines TRBV3-1 (or the pseudogene TRBV3-2) with TRBJ2-3; 7 bases align to TRBD2. Unmatched junction bases numbered 2, after V lost 3 bases and J lost 2 bases. Germline assignment: CDR1 LGHDT and CDR2 YNNKEL (reference sequence). This CDR3 region has 14 residues. CDR3 DNA sequence: TGTGCCAGCAGCCAGCGGGGGTACACAGATACGCAGTATTTT. It specifies CASSQRGYTDTQYF.

The V and J genes are TRBV5-1 and TRBJ2-3; 9 nucleotides match TRBD2. Germline V gene sequence: CDR1 SGHRS, CDR2 YFSETQ. Trimming took 1 base from V and 1 from J; bases not matched to a gene: 4. The CDR3 runs to 16 residues. The CDR3 nucleotides read TGCGCCAGCAGCTTGTCGCAGCGGGGGGGCACAGATACGCAGTATTTT. This sequence encodes CASSLSQRGGTDTQYF.

The rearrangement links TRBV4-1 to TRBJ2-3; 11 bases agree with TRBD1. Germline CDR1 is MGHRA and CDR2 is YSYEKL. V was clipped by 4 bases and J by 3 bases; unmatched bases: 6. CDR3 length: 16 amino acids. CDR3 residues: CASSPLGQGVTDTQYF. The CDR3 DNA sequence: TGCGCCAGCAGCCCCTTGGGACAGGGGGTGACAGATACGCAGTATTTT.